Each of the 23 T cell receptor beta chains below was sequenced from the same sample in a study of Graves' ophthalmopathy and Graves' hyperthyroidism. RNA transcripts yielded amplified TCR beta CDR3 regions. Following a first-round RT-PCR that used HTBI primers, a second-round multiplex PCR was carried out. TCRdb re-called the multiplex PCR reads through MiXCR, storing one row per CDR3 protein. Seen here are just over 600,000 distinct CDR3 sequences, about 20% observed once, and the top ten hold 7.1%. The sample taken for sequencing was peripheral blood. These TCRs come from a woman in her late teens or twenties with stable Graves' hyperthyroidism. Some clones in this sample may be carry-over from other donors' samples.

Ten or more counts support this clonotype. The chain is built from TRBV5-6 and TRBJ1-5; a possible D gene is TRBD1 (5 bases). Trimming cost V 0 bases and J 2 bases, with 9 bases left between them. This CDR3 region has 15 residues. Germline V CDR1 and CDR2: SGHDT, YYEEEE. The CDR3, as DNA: TGTGCCAGCAGCTTGGAAGGGGAAGGCAATCAGCCCCAGCATTTT. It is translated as CASSLEGEGNQPQHF.

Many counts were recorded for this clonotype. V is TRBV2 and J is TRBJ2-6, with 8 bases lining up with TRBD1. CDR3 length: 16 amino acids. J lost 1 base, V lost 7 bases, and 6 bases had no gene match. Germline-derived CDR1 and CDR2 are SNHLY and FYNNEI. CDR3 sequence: CASTADRVSGANVLTF. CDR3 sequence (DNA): TGTGCCAGCACCGCGGACAGGGTGTCTGGGGCCAACGTCCTGACTTTC.

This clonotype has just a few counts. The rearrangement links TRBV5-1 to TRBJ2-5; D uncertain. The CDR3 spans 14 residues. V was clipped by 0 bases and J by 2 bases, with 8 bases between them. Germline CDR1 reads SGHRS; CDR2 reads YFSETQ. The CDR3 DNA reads TGCGCCAGCAGCTTGGGCGCTTATCAAGAGACCCAGTACTTC. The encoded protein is CASSLGAYQETQYF.

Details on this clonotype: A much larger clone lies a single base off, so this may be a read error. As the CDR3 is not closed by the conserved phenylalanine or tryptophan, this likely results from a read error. This chain's CDR3 is CSARDQVVGQPQHS. The CDR3 coding sequence is TGCAGTGCTAGGGATCAGGTAGTAGGGCAGCCCCAGCATTCT. The rearrangement uses TRBV20-1 and TRBJ1-5; D uncertain. The germline V and J ends were trimmed by 3 bases and 7 bases, with 16 bases remaining between them. The CDR3 is 14 residues long. From germline, CDR1 is DFQATT and CDR2 SNEGSKA (reference sequence).

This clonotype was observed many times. The DNA of the CDR3 is TGTGCCAGCAGTTTAGGCGGCGGGGGCAAAGAGACCCAGTACTTC. Protein sequence: CASSLGGGGKETQYF. The V call is TRBV12-3 or TRBV12-4, the J call TRBJ2-5; D may be TRBD2 (7 bases). CDR3 length: 15 amino acids. V was shortened by 1 base and J by 3 bases, with 12 bases between the two germline ends.

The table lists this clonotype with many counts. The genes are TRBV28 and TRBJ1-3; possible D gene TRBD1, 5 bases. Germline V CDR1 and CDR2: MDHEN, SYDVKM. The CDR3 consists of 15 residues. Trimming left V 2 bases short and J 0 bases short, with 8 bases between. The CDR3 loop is CASSLTGASGNTIYF. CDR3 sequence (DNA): TGTGCCAGCAGTTTAACAGGAGCCTCTGGAAACACCATATATTTT.

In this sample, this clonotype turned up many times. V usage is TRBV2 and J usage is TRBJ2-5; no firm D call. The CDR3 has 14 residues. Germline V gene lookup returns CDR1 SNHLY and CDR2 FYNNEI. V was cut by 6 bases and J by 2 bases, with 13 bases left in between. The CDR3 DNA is TGTGCCAGCAGCGTTCGAACGACACAAGAGACCCAGTACTTC. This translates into CASSVRTTQETQYF.

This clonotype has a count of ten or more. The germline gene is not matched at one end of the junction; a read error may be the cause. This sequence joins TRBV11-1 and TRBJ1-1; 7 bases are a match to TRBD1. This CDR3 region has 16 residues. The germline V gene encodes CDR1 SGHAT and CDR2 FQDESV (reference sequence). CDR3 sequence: CASSLDWGQLNTEAFF. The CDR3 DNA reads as TGTGCCAGCAGTTTAGATTGGGGACAGCTGAACACTGAAGCTTTCTTT.

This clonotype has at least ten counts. CDR3 in amino acids: CASSEAPRWTAEAFF. The CDR3 region has the DNA TGTGCCAGCAGTGAAGCCCCCCGATGGACAGCTGAAGCTTTCTTT. J is TRBJ1-1 and V is TRBV6-1; tentative D call: TRBD1 (6 bases). Germline CDR1 reads MNHNS; CDR2 reads SASEGT. Trimming pared 0 bases from V and 6 bases from J, leaving 14 bases between. The CDR3 loop spans 15 amino acids.

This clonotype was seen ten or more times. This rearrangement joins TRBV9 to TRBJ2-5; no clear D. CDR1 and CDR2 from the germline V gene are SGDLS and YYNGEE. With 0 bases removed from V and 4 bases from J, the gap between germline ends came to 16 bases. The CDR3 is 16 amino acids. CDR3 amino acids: CASSVDLWASRETQYF. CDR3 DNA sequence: TGTGCCAGCAGCGTAGATCTCTGGGCTTCTAGAGAGACCCAGTACTTC.

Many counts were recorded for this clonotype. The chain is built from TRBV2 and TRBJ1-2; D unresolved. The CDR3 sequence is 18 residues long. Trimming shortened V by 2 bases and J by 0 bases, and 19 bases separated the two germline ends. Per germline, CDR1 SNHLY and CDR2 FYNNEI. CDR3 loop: CASSELLGYTASNYGYTF. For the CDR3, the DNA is TGTGCCAGCAGTGAATTATTGGGGTACACCGCTTCTAACTATGGCTACACCTTC.

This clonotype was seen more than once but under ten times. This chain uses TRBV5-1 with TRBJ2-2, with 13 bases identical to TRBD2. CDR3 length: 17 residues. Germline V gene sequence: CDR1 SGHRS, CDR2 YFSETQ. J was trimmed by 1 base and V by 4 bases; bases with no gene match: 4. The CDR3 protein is CASSQGLAGLNTGELFF. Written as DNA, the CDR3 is TGCGCCAGCAGCCAGGGACTAGCGGGGCTGAACACCGGGGAGCTGTTTTTT. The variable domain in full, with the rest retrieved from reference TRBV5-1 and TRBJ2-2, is KAGVTQTPRYLIKTRGQQVTLSCSPISGHRSVSWYQQTPGQGLQFLFEYFSETQRNKGNFPGRFSGRQFSNSRSEMNVSTLELGDSALYLCASSQGLAGLNTGELFFGEGSRLTVL.

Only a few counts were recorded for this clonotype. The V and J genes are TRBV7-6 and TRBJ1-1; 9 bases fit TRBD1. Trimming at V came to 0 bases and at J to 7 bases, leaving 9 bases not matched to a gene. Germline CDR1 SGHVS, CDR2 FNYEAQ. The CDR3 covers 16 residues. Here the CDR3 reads CASSLAKDRGTGEAFF. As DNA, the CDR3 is TGTGCCAGCAGCTTAGCAAAGGACAGGGGTACTGGTGAAGCTTTCTTT.

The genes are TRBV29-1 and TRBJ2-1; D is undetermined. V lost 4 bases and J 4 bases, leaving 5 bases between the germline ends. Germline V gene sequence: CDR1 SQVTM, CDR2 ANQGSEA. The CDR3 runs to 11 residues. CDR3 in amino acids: CSVGGYNEQFF. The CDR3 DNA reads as TGCAGCGTTGGTGGATACAATGAGCAGTTCTTC.

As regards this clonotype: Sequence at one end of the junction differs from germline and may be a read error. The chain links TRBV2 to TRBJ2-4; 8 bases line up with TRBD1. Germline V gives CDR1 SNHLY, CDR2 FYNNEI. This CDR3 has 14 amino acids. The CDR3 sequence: CASSDSGTGNIKYF. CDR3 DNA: TGTGCCAGCAGTGACTCCGGGACAGGAAACATTAAGTACTTC.

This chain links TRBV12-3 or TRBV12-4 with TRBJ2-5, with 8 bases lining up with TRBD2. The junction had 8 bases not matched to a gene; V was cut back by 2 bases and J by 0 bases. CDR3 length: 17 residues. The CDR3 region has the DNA TGTGCCAGCAGTTTACGACGGGGGGGCTTCGACCAAGAGACCCAGTACTTC. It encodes CASSLRRGGFDQETQYF.

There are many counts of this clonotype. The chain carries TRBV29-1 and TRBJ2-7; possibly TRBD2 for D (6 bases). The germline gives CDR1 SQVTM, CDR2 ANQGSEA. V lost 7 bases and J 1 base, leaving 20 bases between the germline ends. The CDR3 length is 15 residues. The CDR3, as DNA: TGCAGCGCCCGGGAGTGGCGGGCTCAGTCCTACGAGCAGTACTTC. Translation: CSAREWRAQSYEQYF.

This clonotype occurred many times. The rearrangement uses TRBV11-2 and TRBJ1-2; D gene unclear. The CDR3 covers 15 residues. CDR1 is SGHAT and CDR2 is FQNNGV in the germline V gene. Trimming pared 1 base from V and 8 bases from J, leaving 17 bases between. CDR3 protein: CASSLVSGPRKGYTF. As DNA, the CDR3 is TGTGCCAGCAGCTTAGTTAGTGGACCCCGTAAAGGCTACACCTTC.

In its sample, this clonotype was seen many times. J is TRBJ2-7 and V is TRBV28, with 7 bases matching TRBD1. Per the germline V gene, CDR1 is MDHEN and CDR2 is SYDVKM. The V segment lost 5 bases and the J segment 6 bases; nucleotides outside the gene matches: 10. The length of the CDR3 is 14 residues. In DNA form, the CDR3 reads TGTGCCAGCAGTCCCCTGACAGGGTTGAGCGAGCAGTACTTC. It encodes CASSPLTGLSEQYF.

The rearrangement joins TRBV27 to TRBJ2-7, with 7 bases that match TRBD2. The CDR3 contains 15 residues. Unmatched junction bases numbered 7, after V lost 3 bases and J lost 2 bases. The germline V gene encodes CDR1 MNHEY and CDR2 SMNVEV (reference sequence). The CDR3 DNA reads TGTGCCAGCAGTTTTAGCGGGTATAGTCCCTACGAGCAGTACTTC. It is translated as CASSFSGYSPYEQYF.

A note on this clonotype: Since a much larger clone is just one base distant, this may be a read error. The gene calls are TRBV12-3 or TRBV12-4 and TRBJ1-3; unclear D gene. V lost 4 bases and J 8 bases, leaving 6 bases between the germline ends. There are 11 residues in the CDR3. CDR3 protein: CASSSTDTIYF. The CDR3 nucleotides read TGTGCCAGCAGTTCGACGGACACCATATATTTT.

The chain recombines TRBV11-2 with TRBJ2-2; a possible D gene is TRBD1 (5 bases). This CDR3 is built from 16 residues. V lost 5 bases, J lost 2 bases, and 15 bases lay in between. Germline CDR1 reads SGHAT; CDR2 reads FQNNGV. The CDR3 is CASSPEWGDNTGELFF. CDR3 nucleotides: TGTGCCAGCAGCCCCGAGTGGGGCGACAACACCGGGGAGCTGTTTTTT.

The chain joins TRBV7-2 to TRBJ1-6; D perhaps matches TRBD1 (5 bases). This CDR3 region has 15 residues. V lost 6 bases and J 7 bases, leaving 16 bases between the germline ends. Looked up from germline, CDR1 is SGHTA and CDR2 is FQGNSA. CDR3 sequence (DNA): TGTGCCAGCAGGTACCGGGACGGCGGCAATTCACCCCTCCACTTT. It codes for CASRYRDGGNSPLHF.